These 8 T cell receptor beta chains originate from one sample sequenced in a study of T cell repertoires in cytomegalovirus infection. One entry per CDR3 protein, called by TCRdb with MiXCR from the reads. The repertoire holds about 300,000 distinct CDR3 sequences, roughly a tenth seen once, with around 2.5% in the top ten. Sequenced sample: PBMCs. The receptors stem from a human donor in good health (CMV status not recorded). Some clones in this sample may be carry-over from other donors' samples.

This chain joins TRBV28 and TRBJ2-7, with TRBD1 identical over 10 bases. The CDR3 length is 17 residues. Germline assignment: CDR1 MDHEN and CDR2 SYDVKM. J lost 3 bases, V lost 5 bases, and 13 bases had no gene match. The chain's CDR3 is CASSTLDRGRFFYEQYF. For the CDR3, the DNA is TGTGCCAGCAGTACGTTAGACAGGGGGCGATTTTTCTACGAGCAGTACTTC.

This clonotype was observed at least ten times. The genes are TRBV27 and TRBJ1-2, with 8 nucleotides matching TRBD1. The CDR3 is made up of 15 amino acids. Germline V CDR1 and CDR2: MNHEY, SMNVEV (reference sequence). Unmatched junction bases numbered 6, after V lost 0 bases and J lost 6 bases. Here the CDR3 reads CASSLSTGQGNGYTF. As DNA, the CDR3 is TGTGCCAGCAGTTTATCGACCGGACAGGGTAATGGCTACACCTTC.

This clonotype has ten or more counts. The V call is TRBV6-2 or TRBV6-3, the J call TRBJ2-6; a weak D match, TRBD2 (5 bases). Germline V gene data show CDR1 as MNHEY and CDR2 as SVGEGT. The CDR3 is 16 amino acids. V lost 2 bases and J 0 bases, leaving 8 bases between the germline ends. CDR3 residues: CASSYPGGSGANVLTF. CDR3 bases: TGTGCCAGCAGTTACCCCGGAGGCTCTGGGGCCAACGTCCTGACTTTC.

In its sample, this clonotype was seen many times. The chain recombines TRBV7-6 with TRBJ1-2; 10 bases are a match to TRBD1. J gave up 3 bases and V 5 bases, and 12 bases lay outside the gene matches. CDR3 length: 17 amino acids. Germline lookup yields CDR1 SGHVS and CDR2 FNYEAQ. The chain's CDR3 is CASSLRPSGTGDYGYTF. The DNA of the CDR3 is TGTGCCAGCAGCCTAAGACCCTCCGGGACAGGGGACTATGGCTACACCTTC.

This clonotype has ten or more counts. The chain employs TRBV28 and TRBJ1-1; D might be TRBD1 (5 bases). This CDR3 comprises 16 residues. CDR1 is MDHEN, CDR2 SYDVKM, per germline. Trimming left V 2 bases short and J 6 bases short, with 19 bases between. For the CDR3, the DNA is TGTGCCAGCAGTTTAGGTTCAAAACAGGCTCGGGCTGAAGCTTTCTTT. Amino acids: CASSLGSKQARAEAFF.

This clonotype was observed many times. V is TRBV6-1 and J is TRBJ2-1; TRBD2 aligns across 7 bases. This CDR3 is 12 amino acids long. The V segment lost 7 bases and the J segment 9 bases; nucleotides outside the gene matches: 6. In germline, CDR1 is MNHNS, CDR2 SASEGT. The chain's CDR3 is CASKSGAFEQFF. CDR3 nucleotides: TGTGCCAGCAAAAGCGGGGCATTTGAGCAGTTCTTC.

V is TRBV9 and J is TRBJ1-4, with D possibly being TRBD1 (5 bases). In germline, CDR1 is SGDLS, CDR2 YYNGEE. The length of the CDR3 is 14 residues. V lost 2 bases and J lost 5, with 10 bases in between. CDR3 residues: CASSVRAENEKLFF. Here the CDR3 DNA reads TGTGCCAGCAGCGTCAGGGCCGAAAATGAAAAACTGTTTTTT.

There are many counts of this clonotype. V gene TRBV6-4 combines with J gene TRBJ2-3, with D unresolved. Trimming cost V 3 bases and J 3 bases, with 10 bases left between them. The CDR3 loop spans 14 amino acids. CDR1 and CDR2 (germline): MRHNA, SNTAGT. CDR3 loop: CASSERAITDTQYF. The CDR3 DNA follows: TGTGCCAGCAGTGAGCGTGCGATAACAGATACGCAGTATTTT.